The 24 T cell receptor beta chains below come from one sample, sequenced in a study of blood T cell repertoires in COVID-19. Method: immunoSEQ multiplex PCR; TCRdb's copy keeps in-frame clones and lacks some. In the table there are about 74,000 clones, 88% of which are singletons. Sequenced: peripheral blood. The receptors originated from a woman aged 80 or over with acute or convalescent COVID-19.

The chain is built from TRBV18 and TRBJ2-7; a possible D gene is TRBD1 (5 bases). The V end lost 4 bases, the J end lost 3 bases, and 13 bases lay between the germline ends. The CDR3 covers 14 residues. Germline CDR1 and CDR2: KGHSH and LQKENI. Here the CDR3 reads CASSLSFDSYEQYF. The CDR3 nucleotides read TGTGCCAGCTCACTCTCCTTTGACAGCTACGAGCAGTACTTC.

This rearrangement joins TRBV25-1 to TRBJ2-7; 8 nucleotides agree with TRBD1. The germline gives CDR1 MGHDK, CDR2 SYGVNS. V was pared by 3 bases and J by 3 bases, with 4 bases of the junction left unmatched. The CDR3 sequence is 14 residues long. In nucleotides, the CDR3 is TGTGCCAGCAGTGATCTCACAGGGGGCTACGAGCAGTACTTC. It codes for CASSDLTGGYEQYF.

This clone was detected only once. The V call is TRBV6-5, the J call TRBJ2-3, with 7 bases matching TRBD1. V trimming: 6 bases; J trimming: 2 bases; junction bases outside the gene matches: 5. The CDR3 covers 14 residues. Germline CDR1 MNHEY, CDR2 SVGAGI. For the CDR3, the DNA is TGTGCCAGCAGCAGGGACAGTACCACAGATACGCAGTATTTT. It translates to CASSRDSTTDTQYF.

This rearrangement joins TRBV12-5 to TRBJ1-2, with 7 bases lining up with TRBD1. The CDR3 runs to 13 residues. V shed 7 bases, J shed 3 bases, and the junction held 5 bases outside the gene matches. Germline values: CDR1 LGHNT, CDR2 FRNRAP. The chain's CDR3 is CASALTGDYGYTF. CDR3 DNA: TGTGCTAGTGCCCTAACAGGGGACTATGGCTACACCTTC. Looking up the rest from reference TRBV12-5 and TRBJ1-2 gives the full variable domain: DARVTQTPRHKVTEMGQEVTMRCQPILGHNTVFWYRQTMMQGLELLAYFRNRAPLDDSGMPKDRFSAEMPDATLATLKIQPSEPRDSAVYFCASALTGDYGYTFGSGTRLTVV.

The V call is TRBV6-2 or TRBV6-3, the J call TRBJ1-2; 7 positions agree with TRBD1. Germline trimming cut 5 bases from V and 8 bases from J; bases unmatched to any gene: 5. The CDR3 covers 12 residues. The germline V gene encodes CDR1 MNHEY and CDR2 SVGEGT. CDR3 protein: CASSLRDRGYTF. CDR3 nucleotides: TGTGCCAGCAGTCTACGGGACAGAGGCTACACCTTC.

The chain has TRBV5-1 and TRBJ2-7; weak D call: TRBD2 (7 bases). The CDR3 totals 16 residues. CDR1 SGHRS and CDR2 YFSETQ come from the germline V gene. V shed 4 bases and J shed 2 bases, with 19 bases lying between them. DNA of the CDR3: TGCGCCAGCAGCGCCGGGGAGGGACGGGACACCTACGAGCAGTACTTC. Protein: CASSAGEGRDTYEQYF.

The V gene is TRBV19, the J gene TRBJ1-5, with 7 bases matching TRBD1. The V gene's germline CDR1 is LNHDA and CDR2 SQIVND (reference sequence). V gave up 6 bases and J gave up 6 bases; unmatched junction bases: 2. CDR3 size: 12 residues. CDR3 sequence: CASRAGGQPQHF. The CDR3 DNA reads TGTGCCAGTAGAGCAGGGGGTCAGCCCCAGCATTTT.

The rearrangement links TRBV5-1 to TRBJ1-4, with D maybe TRBD1 (5 bases). V lost 0 bases, J lost 7 bases, and 16 bases lay in between. Germline lookup yields CDR1 SGHRS and CDR2 YFSETQ. The CDR3 has 16 residues. CDR3 DNA sequence: TGCGCCAGCAGCTTGGCCGTGGCAGGGCCTTCTGAAAAACTGTTTTTT. Translation gives CASSLAVAGPSEKLFF.

CDR3 in amino acids: CASSRGQDATNEKLFF. The CDR3 DNA reads as TGTGCCAGCAGCCGAGGACAGGACGCAACTAATGAAAAACTGTTTTTT. The chain joins TRBV14 to TRBJ1-4; 7 positions match TRBD1. This CDR3 is built from 16 residues. The J segment lost 0 bases and the V segment lost 4 bases, leaving 5 bases of the junction unmatched. The germline gives CDR1 SGHDN, CDR2 FVKESK.

The rearrangement uses TRBV6-2 or TRBV6-3 and TRBJ2-1, with D hard to call. This CDR3 region has 15 residues. The V gene lost 5 bases and the J gene lost 6 bases, with 17 bases spanning the gap. The germline V gene has CDR1 MNHEY and CDR2 SVGEGT. The CDR3 DNA reads as TGTGCCAGCAGTCCCCTTGGCGGATTTTTCAATGAGCAGTTCTTC. Amino acids: CASSPLGGFFNEQFF.

In its sample, this clone was seen a few times. The chain has TRBV19 and TRBJ2-2, with 7 bases lining up with TRBD1. Germline CDR1 reads LNHDA; CDR2 reads SQIVND (reference sequence). This CDR3 contains 15 residues. Trimming cost V 6 bases and J 4 bases; bases outside gene matches: 8. The CDR3 sequence: CASRKTGTSTGELFF. CDR3 nucleotide sequence: TGTGCCAGTAGAAAGACAGGGACGTCCACCGGGGAGCTGTTTTTT.

The chain couples TRBV5-1 to TRBJ2-5, with unresolved D. The V and J ends lost 4 bases and 1 base respectively, with 11 bases between them. The CDR3 runs to 14 residues. Germline V gene lookup returns CDR1 SGHRS and CDR2 YFSETQ. CDR3 in amino acids: CASSRSVPQETQYF. The CDR3 DNA sequence: TGCGCCAGCAGCCGCAGCGTACCCCAAGAGACCCAGTACTTC.

The chain recombines TRBV5-1 with TRBJ2-7; 8 positions agree with TRBD1. This CDR3 comprises 16 residues. Trimming removed 4 bases from V and 3 bases from J; junction bases left unmatched: 12. The germline V gene encodes CDR1 SGHRS and CDR2 YFSETQ. The CDR3: CASSGGTGLRNYEQYF. In DNA, the CDR3 is TGCGCCAGCAGCGGGGGGACAGGCCTCCGGAACTACGAGCAGTACTTC.

The chain recombines TRBV9 with TRBJ2-1; 10 nucleotides align to TRBD1. Germline V lookup: CDR1 SGDLS, CDR2 YYNGEE. V dropped 3 bases and J dropped 2; count of bases not matched to a gene: 5. This CDR3 comprises 16 residues. CDR3 bases: TGTGCCAGCAGCGCCCGGGACAGGGGCGCCTACAATGAGCAGTTCTTC. Protein sequence: CASSARDRGAYNEQFF.

This clone was counted a single time. V and J are TRBV2 and TRBJ2-7; TRBD2 is a possible D gene (6 bases). V lost 1 base to trimming and J lost 0 bases, with 10 bases between them. The CDR3 length is 15 residues. CDR1 is SNHLY, CDR2 FYNNEI, per germline. CDR3 residues: CASSEDVSGSYEQYF. As DNA, the CDR3 is TGTGCCAGCAGTGAAGATGTTAGCGGCTCCTACGAGCAGTACTTC. The full variable domain, rest sourced from reference TRBV2 and TRBJ2-7, is EPEVTQTPSHQVTQMGQEVILRCVPISNHLYFYWYRQILGQKVEFLVSFYNNEISEKSEIFDDQFSVERPDGSNFTLKIRSTKLEDSAMYFCASSEDVSGSYEQYFGPGTRLTVT.

This clone has a single count. CDR3 sequence (DNA): TGCAGCGTTCCAGGGGCTGAAGCTTTCTTT. Translating it yields CSVPGAEAFF. The V gene is TRBV29-1, the J gene TRBJ1-1; D may be TRBD1 (6 bases). V lost 5 bases and J 6 bases, leaving 7 bases between the germline ends. This CDR3 has 10 amino acids. Germline-derived CDR1 and CDR2 are SQVTM and ANQGSEA.

This clone was seen a handful of times. V and J are TRBV5-1 and TRBJ2-1, with 7 nucleotides matching TRBD1. Trimming at V came to 4 bases and at J to 3 bases, leaving 7 bases not matched to a gene. The CDR3 runs to 15 residues. Germline assignment: CDR1 SGHRS and CDR2 YFSETQ. This CDR3 reads CASSTGQADYNEQFF. CDR3 sequence (DNA): TGCGCCAGCAGCACCGGACAGGCAGACTACAATGAGCAGTTCTTC.

The chain carries TRBV14 and TRBJ2-3; D is perhaps TRBD2 (6 bases). The germline V gene has CDR1 SGHDN and CDR2 FVKESK. V was clipped by 4 bases and J by 8 bases, with 16 bases between them. This CDR3 has 14 residues. The CDR3 is CASSPKPGLGTQYF. The DNA of the CDR3 is TGTGCCAGCAGCCCGAAGCCGGGACTGGGTACGCAGTATTTT.

The chain has TRBV5-1 and TRBJ2-7; possible D gene TRBD2, 6 bases. The germline V gene has CDR1 SGHRS and CDR2 YFSETQ. The length of the CDR3 is 15 residues. V gave up 0 bases and J gave up 0 bases, with 10 bases separating them. The CDR3 nucleotides are TGCGCCAGCAGCTTGGGAGGAGGGAGCTCCTACGAGCAGTACTTC. It specifies CASSLGGGSSYEQYF. The full variable domain, completed using reference TRBV5-1 and TRBJ2-7, is KAGVTQTPRYLIKTRGQQVTLSCSPISGHRSVSWYQQTPGQGLQFLFEYFSETQRNKGNFPGRFSGRQFSNSRSEMNVSTLELGDSALYLCASSLGGGSSYEQYFGPGTRLTVT.

This chain links TRBV7-3 with TRBJ2-3, with 7 bases aligning to TRBD2. The CDR3 runs 17 residues. V shed 4 bases and J 0 bases; nucleotides not matched to a gene: 10. Germline CDR1 reads SGHTA; CDR2 reads FQGTGA. In DNA form, the CDR3 reads TGTGCCAGCAGCTCCACCCCTAGCGGACCAAGCACAGATACGCAGTATTTT. Translated, it gives CASSSTPSGPSTDTQYF.

The chain joins TRBV19 to TRBJ1-4, with 12 bases fitting TRBD1. Losses at the gene ends were 6 bases for V and 5 bases for J; bases not matched to a gene: 4. Germline values: CDR1 LNHDA, CDR2 SQIVND (reference sequence). CDR3 length: 15 amino acids. The CDR3 region is CASRGQGARNEKLFF. The DNA for the CDR3 is TGTGCCAGTAGGGGACAGGGGGCGCGGAATGAAAAACTGTTTTTT.

V and J are TRBV5-4 and TRBJ2-7; D gene unclear. This CDR3 is 14 amino acids long. Germline loops: CDR1 SGHNT, CDR2 YYREEE (reference sequence). V shed 0 bases and J shed 1 base, with 8 bases lying between them. The CDR3 here is CASSLDGSSYEQYF. The CDR3 nucleotides read TGTGCCAGCAGCTTGGACGGGTCATCCTACGAGCAGTACTTC.

This clone has only one observation. The J gene is TRBJ1-6, the V gene TRBV19, with 9 bases matching TRBD1. CDR3 length: 15 residues. CDR1 and CDR2 from the germline V gene are LNHDA and SQIVND (reference sequence). J was trimmed by 7 bases and V by 3 bases; bases with no gene match: 4. The CDR3 reads CASSMMTGGNSPLHF. Here the CDR3 DNA reads TGTGCCAGTAGTATGATGACAGGGGGGAATTCACCCCTCCACTTT.

The rearrangement links TRBV11-2 to TRBJ2-7; 10 nucleotides match TRBD2. The V segment lost 1 base and the J segment 6 bases; nucleotides outside the gene matches: 6. The germline gives CDR1 SGHAT, CDR2 FQNNGV. The CDR3 runs to 15 residues. The CDR3 spells CASSLAAGGPFEQYF. The CDR3, as DNA: TGTGCCAGCAGCTTAGCAGCGGGAGGGCCATTCGAGCAGTACTTC.